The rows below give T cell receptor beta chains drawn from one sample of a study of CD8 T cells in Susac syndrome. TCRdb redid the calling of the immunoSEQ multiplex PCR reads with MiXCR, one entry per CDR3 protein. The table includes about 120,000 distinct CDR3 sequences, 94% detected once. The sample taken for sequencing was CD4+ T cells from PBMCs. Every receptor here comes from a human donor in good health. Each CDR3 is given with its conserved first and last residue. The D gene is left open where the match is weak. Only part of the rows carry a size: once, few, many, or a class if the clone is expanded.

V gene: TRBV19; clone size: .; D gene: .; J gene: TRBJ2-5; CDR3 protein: CASTSQHQETQYF
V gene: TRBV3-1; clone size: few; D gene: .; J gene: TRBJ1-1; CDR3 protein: CASSQGVTEAFF
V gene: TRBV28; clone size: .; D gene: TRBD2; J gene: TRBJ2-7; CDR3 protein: CASSGADSGAYEQYF
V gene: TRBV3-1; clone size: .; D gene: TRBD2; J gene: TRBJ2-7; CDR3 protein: CASSPSGSPYEQYF
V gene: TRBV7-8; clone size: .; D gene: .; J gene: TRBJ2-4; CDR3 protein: CASSPGRVGAKNIQYF
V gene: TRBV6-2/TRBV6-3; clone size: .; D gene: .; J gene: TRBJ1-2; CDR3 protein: CASSYDFRAYGYTF
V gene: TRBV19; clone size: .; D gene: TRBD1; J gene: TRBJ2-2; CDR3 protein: CASSGTAATNTGELFF
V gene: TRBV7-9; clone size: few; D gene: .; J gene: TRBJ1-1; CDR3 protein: CASSHPGGGTEAFF
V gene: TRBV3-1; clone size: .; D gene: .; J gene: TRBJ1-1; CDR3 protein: CASSQEQGGEAFF
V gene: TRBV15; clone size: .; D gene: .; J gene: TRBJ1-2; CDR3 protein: CATNGPGGYTF
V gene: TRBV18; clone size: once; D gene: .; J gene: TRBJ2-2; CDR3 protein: CASSPDLDRNTGELFF
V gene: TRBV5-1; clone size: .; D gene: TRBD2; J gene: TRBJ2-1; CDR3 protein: CASSLEGLAGVYEQFF
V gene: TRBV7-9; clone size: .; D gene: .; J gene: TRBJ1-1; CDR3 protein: CASSINPSGEAFF
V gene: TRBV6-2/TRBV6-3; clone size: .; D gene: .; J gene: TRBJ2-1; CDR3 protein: CASSYLASHPFF
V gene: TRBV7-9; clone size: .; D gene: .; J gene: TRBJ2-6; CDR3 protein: CASSRDGSGANVLTF
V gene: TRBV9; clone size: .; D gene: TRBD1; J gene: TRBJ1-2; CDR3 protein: CASSRDSANYGYTF
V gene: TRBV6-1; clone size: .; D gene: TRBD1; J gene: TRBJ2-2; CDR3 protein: CATFSGQGASGELFF
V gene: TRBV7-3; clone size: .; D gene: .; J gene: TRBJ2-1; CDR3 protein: CASSPGQMTGEQFF
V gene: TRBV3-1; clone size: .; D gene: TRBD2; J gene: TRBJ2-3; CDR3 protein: CASSRGLADTDTQYF
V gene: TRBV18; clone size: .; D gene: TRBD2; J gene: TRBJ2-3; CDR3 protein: CASSPQLAGDAGTQYF
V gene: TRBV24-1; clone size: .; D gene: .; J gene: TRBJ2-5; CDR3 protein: CATSDPTGGRGETQYF
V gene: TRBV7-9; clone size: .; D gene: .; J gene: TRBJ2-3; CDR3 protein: CASSLEAGDTQYF
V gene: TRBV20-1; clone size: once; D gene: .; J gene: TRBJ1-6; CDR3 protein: CSAMYVGDSSYNSPLHF
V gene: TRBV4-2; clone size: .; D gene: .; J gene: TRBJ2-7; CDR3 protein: CASSSSTGSYEQYF
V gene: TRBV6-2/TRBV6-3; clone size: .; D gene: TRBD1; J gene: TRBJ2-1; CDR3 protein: CASTNQGANYNEQFF
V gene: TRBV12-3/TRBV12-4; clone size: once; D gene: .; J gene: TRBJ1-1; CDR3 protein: CASTSSSEAFF
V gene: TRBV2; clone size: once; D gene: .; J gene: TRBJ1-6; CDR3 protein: CASRPGTENSPLHF
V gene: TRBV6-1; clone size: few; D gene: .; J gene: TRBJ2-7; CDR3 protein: CASSGSRREQYF
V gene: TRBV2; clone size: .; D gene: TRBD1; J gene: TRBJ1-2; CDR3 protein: CAGSVQGDYGYTF
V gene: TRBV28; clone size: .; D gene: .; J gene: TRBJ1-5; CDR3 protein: CASSPPRNQPQHF
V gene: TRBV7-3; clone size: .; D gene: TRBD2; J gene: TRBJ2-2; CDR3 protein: CASSSLAGGPGELFF
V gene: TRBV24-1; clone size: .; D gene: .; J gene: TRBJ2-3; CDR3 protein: CATSGPGADTQYF
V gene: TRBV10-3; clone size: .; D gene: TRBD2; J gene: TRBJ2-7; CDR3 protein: CAISEVSGALGEQYF
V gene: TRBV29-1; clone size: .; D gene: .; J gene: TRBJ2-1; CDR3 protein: CSAPAGAGPYNEQFF
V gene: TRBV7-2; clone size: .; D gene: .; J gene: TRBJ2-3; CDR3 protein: CASSLDISPSTDTQYF
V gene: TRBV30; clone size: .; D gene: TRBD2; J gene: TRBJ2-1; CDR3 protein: CAWSWTSPYNEQFF
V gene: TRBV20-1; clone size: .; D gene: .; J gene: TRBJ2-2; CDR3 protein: CSARGTSGTGELFF
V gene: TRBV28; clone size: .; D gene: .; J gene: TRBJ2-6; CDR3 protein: CASSSAGSSGANVLTF
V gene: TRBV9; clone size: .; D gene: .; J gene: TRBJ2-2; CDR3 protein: CASRPGVTGELFF
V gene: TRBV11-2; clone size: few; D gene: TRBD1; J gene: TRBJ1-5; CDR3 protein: CASSFQGDQPQHF
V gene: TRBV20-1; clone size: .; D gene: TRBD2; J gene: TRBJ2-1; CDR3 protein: CSARREGLYNEQFF
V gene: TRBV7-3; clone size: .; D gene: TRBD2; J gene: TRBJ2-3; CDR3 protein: CASSSGGTQYF
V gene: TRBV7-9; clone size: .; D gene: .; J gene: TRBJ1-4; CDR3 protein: CASSLMLGNFVSEKLFF
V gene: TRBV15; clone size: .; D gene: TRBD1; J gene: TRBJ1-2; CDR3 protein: CATSRDRGGGAGYGYTF
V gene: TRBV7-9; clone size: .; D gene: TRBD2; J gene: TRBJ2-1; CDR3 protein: CASSPEAGGYNEQFF
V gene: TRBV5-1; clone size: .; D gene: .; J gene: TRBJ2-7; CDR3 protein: CASSAGTDYEQYF
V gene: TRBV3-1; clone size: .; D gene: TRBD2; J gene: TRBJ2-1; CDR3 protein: CASSFSGSSWYNEQFF